The clone carrying this T cell receptor (beta chain) was counted between two and nine times. This sample stems from a study of blood T cell repertoires in COVID-19. Looking at the study overall: T cells, B-cell-depleted T cells, or PBMCs provided the cDNA or gDNA that served as material.

Assay used: immunoSEQ multiplex PCR; TCRdb lists only in-frame clones, some missing. Seen here are around 150,000 clones, just under 85% observed once, and the top ten hold around 6.2%. Participants reported their clinical history, and cohort assignment relied on those reports. The CDR3 consists of 13 residues. Trimming took off 1 base at V and 4 bases at J, with 8 bases between the two ends. CDR1 and CDR2 (germline): GTSNPN, SVGIG (reference sequence). Material: PBMCs or T cells enriched from blood (not recorded which). V gene TRBV30 combines with J gene TRBJ1-3, with a weak D call TRBD1 (5 bases). The clonotype originates from a middle-aged woman who had recovered from COVID-19. The CDR3 sequence is CAWSGGWGNTIYF. DNA of the CDR3: TGTGCCTGGAGTGGGGGCTGGGGAAACACCATATATTTT.